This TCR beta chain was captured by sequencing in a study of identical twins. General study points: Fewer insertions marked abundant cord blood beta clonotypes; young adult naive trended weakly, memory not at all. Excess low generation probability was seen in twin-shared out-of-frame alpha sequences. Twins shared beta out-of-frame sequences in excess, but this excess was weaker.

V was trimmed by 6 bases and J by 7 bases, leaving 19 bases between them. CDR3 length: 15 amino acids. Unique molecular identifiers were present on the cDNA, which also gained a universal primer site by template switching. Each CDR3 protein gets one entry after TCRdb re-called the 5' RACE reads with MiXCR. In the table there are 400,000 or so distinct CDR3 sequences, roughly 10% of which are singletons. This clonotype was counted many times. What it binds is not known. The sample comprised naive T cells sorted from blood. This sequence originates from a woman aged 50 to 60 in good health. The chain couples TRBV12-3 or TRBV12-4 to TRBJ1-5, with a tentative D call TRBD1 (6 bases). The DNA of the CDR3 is TGTGCCAGCAGCAGCAGACAGGAACCCAAACAGCCCCAGCATTTT. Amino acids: CASSSRQEPKQPQHF.